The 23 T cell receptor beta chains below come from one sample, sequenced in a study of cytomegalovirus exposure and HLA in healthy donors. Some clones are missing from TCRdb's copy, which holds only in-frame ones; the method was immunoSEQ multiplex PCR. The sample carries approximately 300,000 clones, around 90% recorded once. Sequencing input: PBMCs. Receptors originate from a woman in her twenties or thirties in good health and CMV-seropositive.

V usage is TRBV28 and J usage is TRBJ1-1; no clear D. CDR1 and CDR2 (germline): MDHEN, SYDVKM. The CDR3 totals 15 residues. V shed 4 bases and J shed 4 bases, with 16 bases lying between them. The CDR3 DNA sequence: TGTGCCAGCAGTTCCCCTCGAGGTCTCAGCACTGAAGCTTTCTTT. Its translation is CASSSPRGLSTEAFF.

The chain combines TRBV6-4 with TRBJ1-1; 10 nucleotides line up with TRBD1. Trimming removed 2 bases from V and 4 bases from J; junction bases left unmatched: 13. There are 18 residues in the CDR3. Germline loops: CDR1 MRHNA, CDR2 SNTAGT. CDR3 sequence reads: CASSDHRPGQGCGTEAFF. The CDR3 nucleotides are TGTGCCAGCAGTGACCACCGCCCGGGACAGGGGTGCGGCACTGAAGCTTTCTTT.

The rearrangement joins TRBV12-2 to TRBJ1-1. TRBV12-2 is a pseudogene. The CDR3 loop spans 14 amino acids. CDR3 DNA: TGTGCAAGTCGCCGGGATAAACTGAACACTGAAGCTTTCTTT. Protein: CASRRDKLNTEAFF.

The CDR3 is CASSLGGGGQAYGYTF. The CDR3 DNA reads as TGTGCCAGCAGCTTAGGCGGGGGCGGACAGGCATATGGCTACACCTTC. V usage is TRBV7-9 and J usage is TRBJ1-2; 7 bases align to TRBD1. The J segment lost 5 bases and the V segment lost 1 base, leaving 10 bases of the junction unmatched. The CDR3 runs to 16 residues. Germline values: CDR1 SEHNR, CDR2 FQNEAQ (reference sequence).

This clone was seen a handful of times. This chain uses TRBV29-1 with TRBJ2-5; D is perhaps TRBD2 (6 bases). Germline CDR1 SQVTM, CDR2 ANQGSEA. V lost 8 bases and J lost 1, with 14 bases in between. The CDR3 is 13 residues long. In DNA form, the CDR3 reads TGCAGCACCACAAGGGGAGGCCAAGAGACCCAGTACTTC. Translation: CSTTRGGQETQYF.

The CDR3 nucleotides are TGTGCCAGCTCACAGCGGACAGAATATAGCAATCAGCCCCAGCATTTT. The encoded protein is CASSQRTEYSNQPQHF. The chain couples TRBV18 to TRBJ1-5; the D gene is possibly TRBD1 (6 bases). The germline gives CDR1 KGHSH, CDR2 LQKENI. The CDR3 consists of 16 residues. Trimming took 4 bases from V and 0 from J, leaving 13 bases between them.

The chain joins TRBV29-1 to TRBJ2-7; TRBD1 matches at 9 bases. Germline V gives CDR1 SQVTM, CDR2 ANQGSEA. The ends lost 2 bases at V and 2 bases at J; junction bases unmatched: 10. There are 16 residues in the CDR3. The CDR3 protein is CSVESPSGTGPYEQYF. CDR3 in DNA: TGCAGCGTTGAAAGCCCTTCCGGGACAGGGCCCTACGAGCAGTACTTC.

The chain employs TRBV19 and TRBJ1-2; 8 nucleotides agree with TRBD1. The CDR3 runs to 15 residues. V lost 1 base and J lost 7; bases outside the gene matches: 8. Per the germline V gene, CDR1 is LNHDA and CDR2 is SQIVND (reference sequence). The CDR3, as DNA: TGTGCCAGTAGTATAGCATCCGGACAGGGCGGTGGCTACACCTTC. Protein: CASSIASGQGGGYTF.

Here the CDR3 DNA reads TGCGCCAGCAGCCATCAGCGGCGGCGGGAGGTCGAGCAGTACTTC. This gives the protein CASSHQRRREVEQYF. The rearrangement links TRBV4-1 to TRBJ2-7; 8 positions match TRBD2. The V gene's germline CDR1 is MGHRA and CDR2 YSYEKL. After removal of 3 bases from V and 6 bases from J, the junction contained 10 bases not matched to a gene. This CDR3 region has 15 residues.

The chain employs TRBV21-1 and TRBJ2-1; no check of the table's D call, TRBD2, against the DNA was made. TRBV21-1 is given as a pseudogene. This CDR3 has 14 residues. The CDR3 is CAREIASSYNEQFF. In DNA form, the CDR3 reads TGTGCCAGAGAGATAGCTAGCTCCTACAATGAGCAGTTCTTC.

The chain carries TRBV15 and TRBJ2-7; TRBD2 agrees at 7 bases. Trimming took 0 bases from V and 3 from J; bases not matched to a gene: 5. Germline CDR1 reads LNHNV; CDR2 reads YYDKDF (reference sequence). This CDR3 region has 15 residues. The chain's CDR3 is CATSREGGGSYEQYF. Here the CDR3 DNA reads TGTGCCACCAGCAGAGAAGGCGGGGGAAGCTACGAGCAGTACTTC.

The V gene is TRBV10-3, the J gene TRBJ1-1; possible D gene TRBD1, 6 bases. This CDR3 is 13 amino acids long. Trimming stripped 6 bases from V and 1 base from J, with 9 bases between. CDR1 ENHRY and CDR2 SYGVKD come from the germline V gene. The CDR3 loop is CAIRTTGNTEAFF. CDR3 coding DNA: TGTGCCATCAGGACGACAGGGAACACTGAAGCTTTCTTT.

DNA for the CDR3: TGCGCCAGCAGCGCTCTTCAGTCCACGCAACACACAGATACGCAGTATTTT. It is translated as CASSALQSTQHTDTQYF. V is TRBV5-1 and J is TRBJ2-3; D is ambiguous. Trimming stripped 4 bases from V and 2 bases from J, with 20 bases between. Germline V gene lookup returns CDR1 SGHRS and CDR2 YFSETQ. This CDR3 contains 17 residues.

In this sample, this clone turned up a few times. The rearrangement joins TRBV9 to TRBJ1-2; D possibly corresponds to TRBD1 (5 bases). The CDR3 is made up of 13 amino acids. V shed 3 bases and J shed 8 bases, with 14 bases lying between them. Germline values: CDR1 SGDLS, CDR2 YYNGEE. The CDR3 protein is CASSALREEGYTF. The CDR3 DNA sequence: TGTGCCAGCAGCGCCCTCAGGGAGGAGGGCTACACCTTC. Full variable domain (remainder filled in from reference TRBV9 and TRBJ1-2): DSGVTQTPKHLITATGQRVTLRCSPRSGDLSVYWYQQSLDQGLQFLIQYYNGEERAKGNILERFSAQQFPDLHSELNLSSLELGDSALYFCASSALREEGYTFGSGTRLTVV.

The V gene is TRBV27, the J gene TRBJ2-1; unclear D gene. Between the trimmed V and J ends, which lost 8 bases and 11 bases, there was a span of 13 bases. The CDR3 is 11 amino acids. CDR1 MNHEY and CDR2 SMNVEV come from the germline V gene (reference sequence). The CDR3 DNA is TGTGCCAGCCGAGACTCACGTCAGCAGTTCTTC. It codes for CASRDSRQQFF.

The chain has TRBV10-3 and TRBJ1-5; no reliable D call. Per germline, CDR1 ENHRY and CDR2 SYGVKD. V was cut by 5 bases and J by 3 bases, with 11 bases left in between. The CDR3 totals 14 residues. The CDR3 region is CAISLDGSNQPQHF. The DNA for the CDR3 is TGTGCCATCAGTCTAGACGGATCCAATCAGCCCCAGCATTTT.

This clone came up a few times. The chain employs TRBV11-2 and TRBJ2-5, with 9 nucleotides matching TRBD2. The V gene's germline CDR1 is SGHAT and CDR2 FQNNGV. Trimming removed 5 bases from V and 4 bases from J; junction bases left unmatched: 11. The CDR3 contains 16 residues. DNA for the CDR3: TGTGCCAGCAGCCGTGCTGGCGGGGGGGCCACAGAGACCCAGTACTTC. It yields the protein CASSRAGGGATETQYF.

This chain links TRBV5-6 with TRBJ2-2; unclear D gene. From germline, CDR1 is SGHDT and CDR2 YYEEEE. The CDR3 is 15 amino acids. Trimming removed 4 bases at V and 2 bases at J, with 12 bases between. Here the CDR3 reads CASSPNTLNTGELFF. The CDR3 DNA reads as TGTGCCAGCAGCCCGAACACACTAAACACCGGGGAGCTGTTTTTT.

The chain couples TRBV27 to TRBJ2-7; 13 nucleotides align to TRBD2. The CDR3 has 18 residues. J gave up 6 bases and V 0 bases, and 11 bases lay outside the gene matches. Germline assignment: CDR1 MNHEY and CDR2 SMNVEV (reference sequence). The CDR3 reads CASSLSANLGLAGVEQYF. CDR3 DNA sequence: TGTGCCAGCAGTTTATCGGCCAATTTAGGACTAGCGGGAGTCGAGCAGTACTTC.

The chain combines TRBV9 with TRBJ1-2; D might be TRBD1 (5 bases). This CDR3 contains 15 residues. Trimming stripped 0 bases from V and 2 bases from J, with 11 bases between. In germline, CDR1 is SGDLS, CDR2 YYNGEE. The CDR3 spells CASSVEGTTNYGYTF. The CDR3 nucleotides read TGTGCCAGCAGCGTAGAGGGGACTACCAACTATGGCTACACCTTC.

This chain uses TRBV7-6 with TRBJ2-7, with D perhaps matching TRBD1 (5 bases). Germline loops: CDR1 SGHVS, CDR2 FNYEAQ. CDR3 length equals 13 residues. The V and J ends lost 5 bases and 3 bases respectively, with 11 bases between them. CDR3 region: CASSPGHLYEQYF. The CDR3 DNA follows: TGTGCCAGCAGCCCTGGACATCTCTACGAGCAGTACTTC. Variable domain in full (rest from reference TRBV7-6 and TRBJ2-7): GAGVSQSPRYKVTKRGQDVALRCDPISGHVSLYWYRQALGQGPEFLTYFNYEAQQDKSGLPNDRFSAERPEGSISTLTIQRTEQRDSAMYRCASSPGHLYEQYFGPGTRLTVT.

CDR3 nucleotides: TGCGCCAGCAGCGGAGATCTGCGGGGGAGCTACGAGCAGTACTTC. Translating it yields CASSGDLRGSYEQYF. The rearrangement links TRBV4-3 to TRBJ2-7; TRBD2 aligns across 7 bases. Germline lookup yields CDR1 LGHNA and CDR2 YSLEER. V lost 5 bases to trimming and J lost 3 bases; unmatched junction nucleotides: 10. The length of the CDR3 is 15 residues.

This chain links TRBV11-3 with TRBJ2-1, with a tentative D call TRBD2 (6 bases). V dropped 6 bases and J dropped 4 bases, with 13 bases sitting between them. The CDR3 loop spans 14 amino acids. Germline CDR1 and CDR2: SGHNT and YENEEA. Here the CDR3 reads CASSGAGSYNEQFF. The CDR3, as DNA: TGTGCCAGCAGTGGGGCGGGATCATACAATGAGCAGTTCTTC. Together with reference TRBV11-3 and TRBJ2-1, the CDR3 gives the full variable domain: EAGVVQSPRYKIIEKKQPVAFWCNPISGHNTLYWYLQNLGQGPELLIRYENEEAVDDSQLPKDRFSAERLKGVDSTLKIQPAELGDSAVYLCASSGAGSYNEQFFGPGTRLTVL.